The 7 T cell receptor beta chains listed next were all sequenced from one sample in a study of blood T cell repertoires in COVID-19. Using immunoSEQ multiplex PCR, the repertoire was profiled, and TCRdb retains in-frame clones only, with some absent. Among approximately 200,000 clones listed, roughly 88% were seen once. The sequencing sample was made of peripheral blood. These receptors were obtained from a woman between 25 and 40 years old with acute or convalescent COVID-19.

The chain links TRBV28 to TRBJ2-5, with D tentatively TRBD2 (6 bases). The CDR3 sequence is 12 residues long. Germline loops: CDR1 MDHEN, CDR2 SYDVKM. Trimming took off 8 bases at V and 5 bases at J, with 12 bases between the two ends. This CDR3 is CASGTAGETQYF. In DNA form, the CDR3 reads TGTGCCAGCGGGACCGCGGGGGAGACCCAGTACTTC.

The chain carries TRBV30 and TRBJ1-3; no firm D call. The V end was cut by 0 bases, the J end by 0 bases, with 3 bases between. The CDR3 sequence is 13 residues long. Germline V gene sequence: CDR1 GTSNPN, CDR2 SVGIG (reference sequence). The CDR3 loop reads CAWSVNSGNTIYF. The CDR3 coding sequence is TGTGCCTGGAGTGTTAACTCTGGAAACACCATATATTTT.

The V gene is TRBV27, the J gene TRBJ2-1; D is unresolved. Between the trimmed V and J ends, which lost 4 bases and 7 bases, there was a span of 14 bases. CDR1 is MNHEY, CDR2 SMNVEV, per germline (reference sequence). This CDR3 has 14 residues. CDR3 in amino acids: CASSYSGDFNEQFF. The DNA for the CDR3 is TGTGCCAGCAGTTACTCCGGTGACTTTAATGAGCAGTTCTTC.

V and J are TRBV30 and TRBJ1-4; D is possibly TRBD1 (5 bases). Germline V gene lookup returns CDR1 GTSNPN and CDR2 SVGIG (reference sequence). The CDR3 runs to 14 residues. Deletions cut 4 bases from V and 8 bases from J, with 17 bases between. The CDR3 is CAWTPGLRKEKLFF. CDR3 bases: TGTGCCTGGACCCCGGGACTGCGAAAAGAAAAACTGTTTTTT.

The chain couples TRBV5-1 to TRBJ2-1, with 7 bases matching TRBD2. There are 15 residues in the CDR3. V lost 7 bases to trimming and J lost 3 bases; unmatched junction nucleotides: 10. Germline CDR1 and CDR2: SGHRS and YFSETQ. In nucleotides, the CDR3 is TGCGCCAGCTCCCTCGGTAGCGGGTACTACAATGAGCAGTTCTTC. It is translated as CASSLGSGYYNEQFF.

The chain links TRBV5-4 to TRBJ2-3, with 10 bases matching TRBD2. This CDR3 spans 17 amino acids. Germline trimming cut 0 bases from V and 4 bases from J; bases unmatched to any gene: 8. CDR1 is SGHNT, CDR2 YYREEE, per germline (reference sequence). This CDR3 reads CASSLGRAGGASDTQYF. The CDR3, as DNA: TGTGCCAGCAGCTTGGGTCGAGCGGGAGGGGCCTCAGATACGCAGTATTTT.

V usage is TRBV10-3 and J usage is TRBJ2-5; the D gene is possibly TRBD1 (5 bases). V was clipped by 2 bases and J by 5 bases, with 12 bases between them. In germline, CDR1 is ENHRY, CDR2 SYGVKD. The CDR3 is 14 amino acids. The CDR3 protein is CAISEQGLGETQYF. The CDR3 nucleotides read TGTGCCATCAGTGAGCAGGGTTTAGGGGAGACCCAGTACTTC.